This T cell receptor (beta chain) appears in the sequencing data of a study of T-cell reconstitution after alpha-beta-depleted transplantation in children. This clonotype has ten or more counts. Unique molecular identifiers were built into the TCRbeta library. TCRdb passed the PCR reads through MiXCR, listing each CDR3 protein once. The sample lists some 200,000 distinct CDR3 sequences, about 15% occurring once. The CDR3 spans 16 residues. Germline assignment: CDR1 SGHRS and CDR2 YFSETQ. V trimming: 0 bases; J trimming: 7 bases; junction bases outside the gene matches: 2. The source is a human donor who donated a stem cell graft to a child with acute lymphoblastic leukemia. V and J are TRBV5-1 and TRBJ1-6; TRBD1 aligns across 12 bases. This specimen consisted of PBMCs from the stem cell graft donor, obtained from the stem cell graft. CDR3 DNA sequence: TGCGCCAGCAGCTTGGCGGGACAGGGGGCGAATTCACCCCTCCACTTT. It codes for CASSLAGQGANSPLHF. The whole variable domain, filled in from reference TRBV5-1 and TRBJ1-6, reads KAGVTQTPRYLIKTRGQQVTLSCSPISGHRSVSWYQQTPGQGLQFLFEYFSETQRNKGNFPGRFSGRQFSNSRSEMNVSTLELGDSALYLCASSLAGQGANSPLHFGNGTRLTVT.